The T cell receptor beta chain under discussion was sequenced for a study of blood T cell repertoires in COVID-19. V was clipped by 2 bases and J by 5 bases, with 12 bases between them. Germline values: CDR1 MNHEY, CDR2 SMNVEV (reference sequence). The CDR3 totals 14 residues. The data were produced by immunoSEQ multiplex PCR, yet TCRdb's version contains in-frame clones alone and is incomplete. The sample carries fewer than 250,000 clones, roughly 85% recorded once. This sequence originates from a woman aged 40 to 50 with acute COVID-19. The source material was PBMCs or T cells enriched from blood (not recorded which). The chain combines TRBV27 with TRBJ1-1, with D perhaps TRBD1 (5 bases). The CDR3 coding sequence is TGTGCCAGCAGTTTAGTTGGCCCAGGGACTGAAGCTTTCTTT. It translates to CASSLVGPGTEAFF.